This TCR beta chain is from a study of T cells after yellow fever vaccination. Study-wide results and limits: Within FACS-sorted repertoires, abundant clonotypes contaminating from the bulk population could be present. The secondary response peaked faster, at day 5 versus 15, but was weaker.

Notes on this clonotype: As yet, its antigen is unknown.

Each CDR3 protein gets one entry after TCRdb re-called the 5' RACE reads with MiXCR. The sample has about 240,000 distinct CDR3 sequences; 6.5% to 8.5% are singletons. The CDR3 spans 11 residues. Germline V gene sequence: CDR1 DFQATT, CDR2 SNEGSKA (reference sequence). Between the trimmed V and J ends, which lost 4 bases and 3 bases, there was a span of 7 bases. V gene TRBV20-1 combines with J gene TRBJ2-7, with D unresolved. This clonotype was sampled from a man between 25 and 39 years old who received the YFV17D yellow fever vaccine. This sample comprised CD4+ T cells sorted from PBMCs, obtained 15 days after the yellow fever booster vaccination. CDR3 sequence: CSATQNYEQYF. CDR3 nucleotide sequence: TGCAGTGCTACACAGAACTACGAGCAGTACTTC.